Included here is one TCR beta chain sequence, with context. Its target is unknown. The PCR ran on 60 Vbeta and 13 Jbeta primers. Generated by immunoSEQ multiplex PCR, the TCRdb table keeps only in-frame clones and is missing some. This sample yields more than 95,000 clones, of which approximately 77% are seen a single time; about 1.8% belongs to the top ten. The sample originates from a study of cytomegalovirus exposure and HLA in healthy donors. The study, taken as a whole, reports: The study labeled fewer than 200 TCR beta chains cytomegalovirus-associated.

The CDR3 covers 14 residues. J gave up 6 bases and V 5 bases, and 9 bases lay outside the gene matches. The germline CDR1 and CDR2 sequences are SGHAT and FQNNGV. The specimen was PBMCs. This clonotype was sampled from a man between 18 and 29 years old in good health and CMV-seronegative. The chain employs TRBV11-2 and TRBJ1-1; 7 bases are shared with TRBD1. The CDR3 DNA sequence: TGTGCCAGCAGCCCGACGACAGGGACGGCTGAAGCTTTCTTT. It yields the protein CASSPTTGTAEAFF. Looking up the rest from reference TRBV11-2 and TRBJ1-1 gives the full variable domain: EAGVAQSPRYKIIEKRQSVAFWCNPISGHATLYWYQQILGQGPKLLIQFQNNGVVDDSQLPKDRFSAERLKGVDSTLKIQPAKLEDSAVYLCASSPTTGTAEAFFGQGTRLTVV.